This T cell receptor beta chain is drawn from a study of blood T cell repertoires in COVID-19. TCRdb's table, derived via immunoSEQ multiplex PCR, lists solely in-frame clones and lacks some. Of roughly 100,000 clones in the sample, 85% to 90% were seen once. The sample consisted of peripheral blood. The origin of this receptor is a human donor in a cohort sampled during active COVID-19.

The DNA for the CDR3 is TGTGCCTGGACCACTACCGGGGGTTGGTGGGAGACCCAGTACTTC. Its translation is CAWTTTGGWWETQYF. The V call is TRBV30, the J call TRBJ2-5, with D perhaps matching TRBD2 (6 bases). The CDR3 has 15 amino acids. Germline loops: CDR1 GTSNPN, CDR2 SVGIG (reference sequence). Trimming pared 4 bases from V and 5 bases from J, leaving 20 bases between.